The present T cell receptor (beta chain) was sequenced within a study of cytomegalovirus exposure and HLA in healthy donors. PCR primers comprised 60 Vbeta and 13 Jbeta primers. Clones were sequenced by immunoSEQ multiplex PCR, and TCRdb holds only the in-frame ones, with some missing. Here the sample spans approximately 150,000 clones, 75% to 90% being singletons. General study results and limits: TCR beta sequences reportedly predicted the HLA-A and HLA-B alleles of most subjects accurately.

Healthy bone marrow donors made up the donors. Trimming took off 0 bases at V and 8 bases at J, with 12 bases between the two ends. The CDR3 covers 14 residues. Germline assignment: CDR1 SGDLS and CDR2 YYNGEE. On this clone: Its specificity is not known.

The sample consisted of PBMCs. This TCR was sampled from a human donor in good health. The chain couples TRBV9 to TRBJ2-1; D is perhaps TRBD2 (5 bases). The CDR3 DNA reads TGTGCCAGCAGCGTAGCTGGTAGCGCCCATGAGCAGTTCTTC. Its protein product is CASSVAGSAHEQFF.